Below, 24 T cell receptor beta chains from the same sample are listed, as sequenced in a study of blood T cells in healthy people across ages. A second PCR of roughly 6 to 12 cycles used a sample-barcoded 5' primer and a J-beta primer mix. Each CDR3 protein gets one entry after TCRdb re-called the 5' RACE reads with MiXCR. The data hold some 1.6 million distinct CDR3 sequences, with roughly 30% observed a single time. The specimen sequenced was blood. Source of these receptors: a woman in her 30s in good health.

This clonotype has more than one count but fewer than ten. The chain employs TRBV12-3 or TRBV12-4 and TRBJ1-1; D is unclear. The germline V and J ends were trimmed by 4 bases and 4 bases, with 19 bases remaining between them. The CDR3 is 16 amino acids. The DNA for the CDR3 is TGTGCCAGCAGTTCCCGCACCTGGACTTTGGGCACTGAAGCTTTCTTT. This encodes CASSSRTWTLGTEAFF.

This clonotype was seen many times. This may arise from a read error, as a much more abundant clone is one base away. V and J are TRBV7-2 and TRBJ2-2, with no clear D. The CDR3 is 12 residues long. The V end lost 5 bases, the J end lost 3 bases, and 4 bases lay between the germline ends. CDR1 and CDR2 (germline): SGHTA, FQGNSA. The CDR3 nucleotides read TGTGCCAGCAGCGCGGACACCGGGGAGCTGTTTTTT. It translates to CASSADTGELFF. The full variable domain, with the rest looked up from reference TRBV7-2 and TRBJ2-2, is GAGVSQSPSNKVTEKGKDVELRCDPISGHTALYWYRQSLGQGLEFLIYFQGNSAPDKSGLPSDRFSAERTGGSVSTLTIQRTQQEDSAVYLCASSADTGELFFGEGSRLTVL.

The chain joins TRBV20-1 to TRBJ2-2; D is unclear. V was cut by 3 bases and J by 1 base, with 6 bases left in between. Germline V gene sequence: CDR1 DFQATT, CDR2 SNEGSKA (reference sequence). The CDR3 is 13 amino acids. The CDR3 reads CSASARNTGELFF. DNA for the CDR3: TGCAGTGCTAGTGCTAGGAACACCGGGGAGCTGTTTTTT.

The V and J genes are TRBV27 and TRBJ1-6; the match to TRBD1 covers 7 bases. The ends lost 9 bases at V and 8 bases at J; junction bases unmatched: 13. CDR1 and CDR2 from the germline V gene are MNHEY and SMNVEV (reference sequence). This CDR3 has 15 residues. The CDR3 here is CARTIRDSNHSPLHF. The CDR3 DNA is TGTGCCAGAACCATCCGGGACAGCAATCATTCACCCCTCCACTTT.

This clonotype was found a few times. A read error may produce the germline difference seen at one junction end. This chain links TRBV5-1 with TRBJ2-4; the match to TRBD1 covers 11 bases. With the DNA end fitting TRBJ2-7 better, the J assignment may be wrong. The CDR3 totals 16 residues. Germline CDR1 reads SGHRS; CDR2 reads YFSETQ. The CDR3 reads CASSSAWTGGGDEQYF. CDR3 nucleotide sequence: TGCGCTAGCAGCTCGGCCTGGACAGGGGGCGGGGACGAGCAGTACTTC.

As concerns this clonotype: Relative to the germline gene, one junction end is altered; a read error may explain this. V is TRBV4-1 and J is TRBJ2-3; D may be TRBD1 (6 bases). From germline, CDR1 is MGHRA and CDR2 YSYEKL. The CDR3 runs 13 residues. CDR3 sequence: CASGQATGYTQYF. The CDR3 bases are TGCGCCAGCGGCCAGGCGACAGGATATACGCAGTATTTT.

The chain is built from TRBV7-8 and TRBJ2-1; 7 bases map to TRBD1. J gave up 6 bases and V 5 bases, and 7 bases lay outside the gene matches. The CDR3 is 14 residues long. Per germline, CDR1 SGHVS and CDR2 FQNEAQ. Here the CDR3 reads CASSHRGVRNEQFF. CDR3 nucleotide sequence: TGTGCCAGCAGCCACAGGGGAGTGCGCAATGAGCAGTTCTTC.

This rearrangement joins TRBV14 to TRBJ2-5, with TRBD2 matching 9 bases. CDR3 length equals 15 residues. CDR1 is SGHDN and CDR2 is FVKESK in the germline V gene. Trimming took 1 base from V and 5 from J; bases not matched to a gene: 5. This chain's CDR3 is CASSQAGLALETQYF. The CDR3 nucleotides read TGTGCCAGCAGCCAAGCGGGACTAGCTCTGGAGACCCAGTACTTC.

The genes are TRBV20-1 and TRBJ2-1, with 11 bases that match TRBD2. The length of the CDR3 is 18 residues. CDR1 and CDR2 (germline): DFQATT, SNEGSKA (reference sequence). The junction had 7 bases not matched to a gene; V was cut back by 0 bases and J by 0 bases. DNA for the CDR3: TGCAGTGCTAGAGATCGCCCTAGCGGGAGGAACTCCTACAATGAGCAGTTCTTC. It translates to CSARDRPSGRNSYNEQFF.

The rearrangement links TRBV6-2 or TRBV6-3 to TRBJ1-5; D is ambiguous. The CDR3 covers 14 residues. Germline V gene sequence: CDR1 MNHEY, CDR2 SVGEGT. Trimming cost V 9 bases and J 9 bases, with 21 bases left between them. The CDR3 protein is CASDRPGESAPQHF. The CDR3 bases are TGTGCCAGTGATAGACCCGGAGAAAGCGCGCCCCAGCATTTT.

The CDR3 bases are TGTGCCAGCAGCGTAGATCATAACGAGCAGTACTTC. Its translation is CASSVDHNEQYF. The chain employs TRBV9 and TRBJ2-7, with D unclear. Deletions cut 0 bases from V and 5 bases from J, with 6 bases between. This CDR3 comprises 12 residues. Per germline, CDR1 SGDLS and CDR2 YYNGEE.

CDR3 nucleotide sequence: TGTGCCAGCAGCCAACCTTCTCACAATGAGCAGTTCTTC. This gives the protein CASSQPSHNEQFF. The chain uses TRBV9 and TRBJ2-1; unclear D gene. The CDR3 totals 13 residues. Per germline, CDR1 SGDLS and CDR2 YYNGEE. Trimming pared 4 bases from V and 5 bases from J, leaving 10 bases between.

The rearrangement links TRBV27 to TRBJ2-1, with D maybe TRBD2 (5 bases). CDR3 size: 15 residues. CDR1 and CDR2 from the germline V gene are MNHEY and SMNVEV (reference sequence). Trimming pared 5 bases from V and 1 base from J, leaving 12 bases between. CDR3 amino acids: CASSPGVPSYNEQFF. The CDR3 DNA follows: TGTGCCAGCAGTCCCGGGGTCCCTTCCTACAATGAGCAGTTCTTC.

This clonotype was found a few times. J is TRBJ2-1 and V is TRBV11-1; possible D gene TRBD2, 5 bases. The V gene lost 3 bases and the J gene lost 12 bases, with 15 bases spanning the gap. The V gene's germline CDR1 is SGHAT and CDR2 FQDESV (reference sequence). The CDR3 is 13 amino acids. The CDR3 reads CASSFREGVVQFF. The CDR3 DNA is TGTGCCAGCAGCTTCCGAGAGGGAGTAGTGCAGTTCTTC.

The chain carries TRBV20-1 and TRBJ2-3; 8 bases match TRBD1. V lost 1 base to trimming and J lost 4 bases; unmatched junction nucleotides: 7. Looked up from germline, CDR1 is DFQATT and CDR2 is SNEGSKA (reference sequence). This CDR3 spans 15 amino acids. The CDR3 spells CSARGPRGLSDTQYF. CDR3 in DNA: TGCAGTGCTAGAGGTCCCAGGGGGCTATCAGATACGCAGTATTTT.

CDR3 bases: TGTGCCAGCAGCCTACGGGCTAGCGGAATAACCTCCTACAATGAGCAGTTCTTC. It encodes CASSLRASGITSYNEQFF. The chain couples TRBV3-1 to TRBJ2-1; TRBD2 matches 7 bases. The J segment lost 0 bases and the V segment lost 4 bases, leaving 12 bases of the junction unmatched. Germline values: CDR1 LGHDT, CDR2 YNNKEL (reference sequence). The CDR3 has 18 residues.

The V gene is TRBV20-1, the J gene TRBJ1-5, with D uncertain. Germline loops: CDR1 DFQATT, CDR2 SNEGSKA (reference sequence). This CDR3 region has 13 residues. In nucleotides, the CDR3 is TGCAGGCCTACCATACGGGGAAGGCAGCCCCAGCATTTT. As protein: CRPTIRGRQPQHF.

This clonotype turned up a few times. V and J are TRBV7-3 and TRBJ2-3; TRBD2 agrees at 10 bases. Trimming cost V 0 bases and J 8 bases; bases outside gene matches: 17. Per the germline V gene, CDR1 is SGHTA and CDR2 is FQGTGA. This CDR3 is 19 amino acids long. Here the CDR3 DNA reads TGTGCCAGCAGCTTAACGCCCACCTTAGCGGGAGGCCAATACGCTACGCAGTATTTT. Its translation is CASSLTPTLAGGQYATQYF.

The chain carries TRBV7-3 and TRBJ2-3; 10 positions match TRBD2. After removal of 5 bases from V and 8 bases from J, the junction contained 10 bases not matched to a gene. Germline V CDR1 and CDR2: SGHTA, FQGTGA. The CDR3 sequence is 15 residues long. CDR3 in DNA: TGTGCCAGCAGCCAAAAGATAGCGGGAGGAGTTACGCAGTATTTT. This translates into CASSQKIAGGVTQYF.

The rearrangement links TRBV11-2 to TRBJ1-2; D is uncertain. Germline CDR1 reads SGHAT; CDR2 reads FQNNGV. Trimming removed 11 bases from V and 0 bases from J, with 13 bases in between. The CDR3 has 13 residues. The CDR3 DNA follows: TGTGCCGCGGCCCAAGGACCTAACTATGGCTACACCTTC. Its translation is CAAAQGPNYGYTF.

This clonotype was detected only a few times. V is TRBV6-2 or TRBV6-3 and J is TRBJ2-1; D perhaps matches TRBD1 (6 bases). V dropped 5 bases and J dropped 4 bases, with 18 bases sitting between them. Germline CDR1 MNHEY, CDR2 SVGEGT. The CDR3 has 16 amino acids. CDR3 bases: TGTGCCAGCAGTGGACGACAGGCCCAGTCTTACAATGAGCAGTTCTTC. This gives the protein CASSGRQAQSYNEQFF.

This sequence joins TRBV6-1 and TRBJ1-1; D is uncertain. The CDR3 loop spans 13 amino acids. Germline CDR1 and CDR2: MNHNS and SASEGT. V lost 2 bases to trimming and J lost 7 bases, with 11 bases between them. This chain's CDR3 is CASSESGIIEAFF. The DNA for the CDR3 is TGTGCCAGCAGTGAATCGGGCATTATTGAAGCTTTCTTT.

J is TRBJ2-3 and V is TRBV5-1; TRBD2 aligns across 10 bases. Germline CDR1 reads SGHRS; CDR2 reads YFSETQ. The CDR3 is 16 residues long. The V gene end was trimmed by 4 bases and the J gene end by 4 bases; junction bases not matched to a gene: 9. CDR3 sequence reads: CASSQVAGGRPDTQYF. DNA for the CDR3: TGCGCCAGCAGCCAAGTAGCGGGAGGACGTCCAGATACGCAGTATTTT. Filled out from reference TRBV5-1 and TRBJ2-3, the complete variable domain reads KAGVTQTPRYLIKTRGQQVTLSCSPISGHRSVSWYQQTPGQGLQFLFEYFSETQRNKGNFPGRFSGRQFSNSRSEMNVSTLELGDSALYLCASSQVAGGRPDTQYFGPGTRLTVL.

This clonotype was detected many times. This chain links TRBV6-5 with TRBJ2-5, with TRBD2 matching over 13 bases. The germline V gene encodes CDR1 MNHEY and CDR2 SVGAGI. The CDR3 length is 19 residues. Trimming took 0 bases from V and 2 from J; bases not matched to a gene: 9. The CDR3, as DNA: TGTGCCAGCAGTTACTCAATGACTAGCGGGGGGCCTGAACAAGAGACCCAGTACTTC. This gives the protein CASSYSMTSGGPEQETQYF.